This entry lists 11 T cell receptor beta chains sequenced from one sample in a study of cytomegalovirus exposure and HLA in healthy donors (dated by TCRdb to between 2016 and 2019). Preparation of the library involved the immunoSEQ multiplex PCR assay. The multiplex PCR relied on a mix of 60 forward primers for TCR Vbeta segments and 13 reverse primers for TCR Jbeta segments. TCRdb stores this immuneACCESS table with in-frame sequences only. Part of the clones is absent; in the studies checked, under half of the shortfall reflects unresolved V genes, and no reason is known for the rest. The sample table records 170,000 or so clones; 70% to 90% of these occur just once. The biggest ten clones account for about 2.2% of the sample. Material: PBMCs. The receptors shown here come from a woman aged 25 to 39 in good health and CMV-seronegative.

In its sample, this clone was seen a few times. The chain has TRBV5-4 and TRBJ1-4, with D perhaps matching TRBD1 (6 bases). The ends were cut back, 3 bases at V and 3 bases at J, with 12 bases in the middle. This CDR3 has 15 amino acids. Germline CDR1 SGHNT, CDR2 YYREEE (reference sequence). The CDR3 loop reads CASSSTNRANEKLFF. CDR3 nucleotides: TGTGCCAGCAGCTCCACCAACAGGGCTAATGAAAAACTGTTTTTT.

This clone was counted a few times. This rearrangement joins TRBV28 to TRBJ2-3; 7 nucleotides match TRBD1. V lost 3 bases to trimming and J lost 2 bases; unmatched junction nucleotides: 8. Germline V gene lookup returns CDR1 MDHEN and CDR2 SYDVKM. This CDR3 comprises 16 residues. CDR3 bases: TGTGCCAGCAGTTTGGCGACAGGGAAGGTCACAGATACGCAGTATTTT. Translating it yields CASSLATGKVTDTQYF.

This clone has just one count. The chain uses TRBV11-3 and TRBJ2-7, with D possibly TRBD1 on 6 matching bases. Trimming shortened V by 3 bases and J by 5 bases, and 17 bases separated the two germline ends. The CDR3 is made up of 15 amino acids. Germline assignment: CDR1 SGHNT and CDR2 YENEEA. CDR3 amino acids: CASSFRQTGLDEQYF. CDR3 DNA sequence: TGTGCCAGCAGCTTTCGACAGACAGGTTTGGACGAGCAGTACTTC.

CDR3 protein: CASSLRSGPGGNEQFF. As DNA, the CDR3 is TGTGCCAGCAGCTTAAGGAGCGGGCCTGGGGGCAATGAGCAGTTCTTC. The V call is TRBV7-2, the J call TRBJ2-1, with D possibly being TRBD2 (6 bases). This CDR3 is 16 amino acids long. V was trimmed by 2 bases and J by 6 bases, leaving 17 bases between them. Germline CDR1 SGHTA, CDR2 FQGNSA.

J is TRBJ1-2 and V is TRBV18; 8 bases agree with TRBD1. Germline values: CDR1 KGHSH, CDR2 LQKENI. This CDR3 region has 16 residues. Losses at the gene ends were 2 bases for V and 0 bases for J; bases not matched to a gene: 5. As DNA, the CDR3 is TGTGCCAGCTCACCATCGGAACAGGGGGCTAACTATGGCTACACCTTC. The encoded protein is CASSPSEQGANYGYTF. Complete variable domain (other parts from reference TRBV18 and TRBJ1-2): NAGVMQNPRHLVRRRGQEARLRCSPMKGHSHVYWYRQLPEEGLKFMVYLQKENIIDESGMPKERFSAEFPKEGPSILRIQQVVRGDSAAYFCASSPSEQGANYGYTFGSGTRLTVV.

The chain combines TRBV4-3 with TRBJ2-7; TRBD2 matches at 12 bases. After removal of 1 base from V and 3 bases from J, the junction contained 4 bases not matched to a gene. The CDR3 contains 16 residues. From germline, CDR1 is LGHNA and CDR2 YSLEER. Here the CDR3 reads CASSQGLAGEIYEQYF. The CDR3 DNA sequence: TGCGCCAGCAGCCAAGGACTAGCGGGAGAGATCTACGAGCAGTACTTC.

This chain connects TRBV5-1 to TRBJ2-3; 7 bases agree with TRBD1. This CDR3 comprises 14 residues. Germline loops: CDR1 SGHRS, CDR2 YFSETQ. V trimming: 7 bases; J trimming: 1 base; junction bases outside the gene matches: 6. This CDR3 is CASSRTGGTDTQYF. CDR3 DNA: TGCGCCAGCTCAAGGACAGGAGGCACAGATACGCAGTATTTT.

This clone was observed a handful of times. The chain joins TRBV11-2 to TRBJ2-1; possible D gene TRBD1, 7 bases. The CDR3 runs 15 residues. Germline V CDR1 and CDR2: SGHAT, FQNNGV. The V and J ends lost 5 bases and 0 bases respectively, with 11 bases between them. CDR3 sequence (DNA): TGTGCCAGCAGCCAGGGGGGCGGCTCCTACAATGAGCAGTTCTTC. Amino acids: CASSQGGGSYNEQFF.

V gene TRBV5-1 combines with J gene TRBJ1-2; possible D gene TRBD1, 5 bases. The V and J ends lost 10 bases and 0 bases respectively, with 22 bases between them. The CDR3 loop spans 16 amino acids. Per germline, CDR1 SGHRS and CDR2 YFSETQ. The CDR3 nucleotides are TGCGCCTCCGGGCAGGGCCGATCCGATGCTAACTATGGCTACACCTTC. Amino acid sequence: CASGQGRSDANYGYTF.

V usage is TRBV21-1 and J usage is TRBJ1-4. TRBV21-1 represents a pseudogene. The length of the CDR3 is 13 residues. As DNA, the CDR3 is TGTGCCAGCAGCATTGTGGAGAATGAAAAACTGTTTTTT. Translated, it gives CASSIVENEKLFF.

This rearrangement joins TRBV27 to TRBJ1-5; D gene uncertain. V was shortened by 2 bases and J by 5 bases, with 7 bases between the two germline ends. CDR1 is MNHEY, CDR2 SMNVEV, per germline (reference sequence). This CDR3 contains 13 residues. CDR3 in amino acids: CASSLRSDQPQHF. DNA of the CDR3: TGTGCCAGCAGTTTACGGAGTGATCAGCCCCAGCATTTT.